This TCR beta chain was obtained from a study of coeliac disease. Notes on the study in general: Active celiac intraepithelial and lamina propria samples had lower TRB and TRG clonality than control samples. Lamina propria and intraepithelial cell fractions may contain each other's cells. Published gliadin-specific TRB sequences appeared in about 55% of the 18 coeliac samples, 1 of 6 controls.

As concerns this clone: Its antigen is as yet unknown.

Cells were frozen in aliquots of 500,000, and one aliquot per fraction was sequenced. Profiling relied on immunoSEQ multiplex PCR, and the TCRdb table lists in-frame clones only, not all of them. The data show about 960 clones, 58% seen once. Germline values: CDR1 MNHEY, CDR2 SMNVEV (reference sequence). Trimming took off 4 bases at V and 0 bases at J, with 19 bases between the two ends. The CDR3 has 19 amino acids. This clonotype originated in a woman between 45 and 65 years old with celiac disease on a gluten-free diet. Material: lamina propria lymphocytes from the gut. The rearrangement joins TRBV27 to TRBJ2-6; D is unclear. Here the CDR3 reads CASSSYGRPTDSGANVLTF. CDR3 nucleotides: TGTGCCAGCAGTTCCTATGGCAGGCCGACCGACTCTGGGGCCAACGTCCTGACTTTC.